Listed below are T cell receptor beta chains from one sample, sequenced in a study of Ad26.COV2.S vaccination and SARS-CoV-2 variants. This table comes from immunoSEQ multiplex PCR, and its TCRdb copy is limited to in-frame clones, with some not included. The table records about 400,000 clones, approximately 91% of them present only once. The specimen was peripheral blood, collected in a trial of Ad26.COV2.S vaccine versus placebo. The receptor source for this set is a person aged 18-60 years who received the Ad26.COV2.S COVID-19 vaccine or a placebo. The CDR3 runs from the conserved cysteine through the conserved F or W. A D gene is named only where the DNA matches it firmly. The size entry is marked missing in some rows and otherwise reads once, few, many or a size class.

D gene: .
J gene: TRBJ1-6
clone size: .
V gene: TRBV28
CDR3 protein: CASSLLQDRANSPLHF
CDR3 DNA: TGTGCCAGCAGTCTCCTTCAGGACAGAGCCAATTCACCCCTCCACTTT

D gene: TRBD1
J gene: TRBJ1-5
clone size: .
V gene: TRBV27
CDR3 protein: CASRRQGSYSNQPQHF
CDR3 DNA: TGTGCCAGCAGGCGACAGGGATCCTATAGCAATCAGCCCCAGCATTTT

D gene: .
J gene: TRBJ2-1
clone size: .
V gene: TRBV6-6
CDR3 protein: CASSYSGGPVPNEQFF
CDR3 DNA: TGTGCCAGCAGTTACTCTGGGGGGCCCGTCCCCAATGAGCAGTTCTTC

D gene: .
J gene: TRBJ1-1
clone size: .
V gene: TRBV24-1
CDR3 protein: CATRSQGNTEAFF
CDR3 DNA: TGTGCCACCAGGTCTCAGGGGAACACTGAAGCTTTCTTT

D gene: .
J gene: TRBJ2-3
clone size: .
V gene: TRBV29-1
CDR3 protein: CSVEPGIRNTQYF
CDR3 DNA: TGCAGCGTTGAACCAGGGATTCGAAATACGCAGTATTTT

D gene: .
J gene: TRBJ2-3
clone size: once
V gene: TRBV4-2
CDR3 protein: CASSPSFSSDIGADTQYF
CDR3 DNA: TGTGCCAGCAGCCCCTCCTTTAGTTCGGACATCGGCGCAGATACGCAGTATTTT

D gene: .
J gene: TRBJ1-2
clone size: .
V gene: TRBV6-2/TRBV6-3
CDR3 protein: CASSYSRNYGYTF
CDR3 DNA: TGTGCCAGCAGTTACTCGCGAAACTATGGCTACACCTTC

D gene: .
J gene: TRBJ2-1
clone size: .
V gene: TRBV6-4
CDR3 protein: CASSVTGYPPYNEQFF
CDR3 DNA: TGTGCCAGCAGTGTAACAGGGTATCCCCCATACAATGAGCAGTTCTTC

D gene: TRBD1
J gene: TRBJ2-7
clone size: .
V gene: TRBV5-5
CDR3 protein: CASSLGQGASYEQYF
CDR3 DNA: TGTGCCAGCAGCCTAGGACAGGGGGCTTCCTACGAGCAGTACTTC

D gene: .
J gene: TRBJ2-1
clone size: .
V gene: TRBV12-5
CDR3 protein: CASGSPQASSYNEQFF
CDR3 DNA: TGTGCTAGTGGTTCCCCACAGGCCAGCTCCTACAATGAGCAGTTCTTC

D gene: TRBD1
J gene: TRBJ2-5
clone size: .
V gene: TRBV5-4
CDR3 protein: CASSAGDRERETQYF
CDR3 DNA: TGTGCCAGCAGCGCAGGGGACAGGGAACGGGAGACCCAGTACTTC

D gene: TRBD2
J gene: TRBJ2-5
clone size: .
V gene: TRBV3-1/TRBV3-2
CDR3 protein: CASSHGGRVPETQYF
CDR3 DNA: TGTGCCAGCAGCCACGGCGGGAGGGTCCCAGAGACCCAGTACTTC

D gene: TRBD2
J gene: TRBJ2-1
clone size: .
V gene: TRBV5-1
CDR3 protein: CASSWGLAGDNEQFF
CDR3 DNA: TGCGCCAGCAGCTGGGGACTAGCAGGCGACAATGAGCAGTTCTTC